This T cell receptor (beta chain) was found in a study of shared clonotypes between healthy human individuals. Per the authors' pipeline: ImmunoSEQ gave junction-only sequences without quality scores, so filtering differed. The repertoire was sequenced with immunoSEQ multiplex PCR; TCRdb's copy has only in-frame clones and lacks some. For V, J and clone size, that table is used; D and trimming come from the DNA. The sample includes more than 2 million clones, around 93% of them seen just once. Naive CD8 populations comprised CD45RO-negative cells positively selected for CCR7, excluding terminally differentiated effector memory CD45RA+ cells. Healthy and HIV-negative, the adult donors had no recent acute infections or vaccinations. Germline lookup yields CDR1 MGHRA and CDR2 YSYEKL. This CDR3 spans 15 amino acids. V lost 6 bases, J lost 3 bases, and 7 bases stayed unmatched. Comments on this clone: Its antigen is undetermined.

Regarding the study as a whole: On the whole, naive subsets had larger estimated richness than memory subsets had. Only blood samples were collected, and tissue repertoires likely differ.

The V and J genes are TRBV4-1 and TRBJ2-2; 7 positions match TRBD1. This sequence originates from a man between 18 and 29 years old in good health. Some clones in this sample may be carry-over from other donors' samples. The sequenced material came from naive CD8+ T cells from PBMCs. CDR3 region: CASSTGVTDTGELFF. Written as DNA, the CDR3 is TGCGCCAGCAGTACAGGGGTTACGGACACCGGGGAGCTGTTTTTT.